The present entry profiles one T cell receptor (beta chain) with its context. Patients in Seattle were enrolled during active infection, then followed longitudinally. Only in-frame clones appear in the TCRdb table, and some are missing; sequencing was by immunoSEQ multiplex PCR. The sample yields hundreds of thousands of clones, 85% to 90% seen once. This specimen belongs to a study of blood T cell repertoires in COVID-19. Study at large: The origin of the acute and convalescent COVID-19 samples was the United States, Italy and Spain. The analysed material was cDNA or gDNA that came from T cells, B-cell-depleted T cells, or PBMCs.

Trimming cost V 6 bases and J 3 bases, with 9 bases left between them. This CDR3 region has 13 residues. This TCR was recovered from a woman aged 45 to 65 with COVID-19, enrolled during active disease. The chain is built from TRBV12-3 or TRBV12-4 and TRBJ1-5; possibly TRBD1 for D (6 bases). Sequenced sample: peripheral blood. The CDR3 spells CASRGQPNQPQHF. The CDR3 DNA sequence: TGTGCCAGCAGAGGACAGCCCAATCAGCCCCAGCATTTT.